The 12 T cell receptor beta chains given below trace back to one sample, sequenced in a study of CD8 T cells in Susac syndrome (dated by TCRdb to the late 2010s). The library was prepared using the immunoSEQ multiplex PCR assay. RNA was extracted with the RNeasy kit and roughly 0.5 to 1 ug was reverse transcribed using random hexamers. Starting from the raw public reads, TCRdb applied fastp trimming at Q25, assembled clones with MiXCR and retained in-frame beta chains. Here each entry gathers all rows of one CDR3 protein and keeps the most common genes and DNA. This sample holds 200,000 to 250,000 distinct CDR3 sequences; 93% were observed only once. 0.055% to 0.075% of the sample comes from the top ten. The sample comprised CD4+ T cells from PBMCs. The receptors derive from a human donor with multiple sclerosis.

The chain has TRBV2 and TRBJ2-5, with a possible D match to TRBD2 (6 bases). Trimming cost V 3 bases and J 3 bases, with 8 bases left between them. This CDR3 has 13 amino acids. CDR1 is SNHLY, CDR2 FYNNEI, per germline. DNA of the CDR3: TGTGCCAGCAGTGAGATAGCGGAAGAGACCCAGTACTTC. Translation: CASSEIAEETQYF. Full variable domain (rest looked up from reference TRBV2 and TRBJ2-5): EPEVTQTPSHQVTQMGQEVILRCVPISNHLYFYWYRQILGQKVEFLVSFYNNEISEKSEIFDDQFSVERPDGSNFTLKIRSTKLEDSAMYFCASSEIAEETQYFGPGTRLLVL.

The rearrangement uses TRBV3-1 and TRBJ1-1; TRBD1 aligns across 8 bases. Germline V gene lookup returns CDR1 LGHDT and CDR2 YNNKEL (reference sequence). CDR3 length equals 16 residues. Trimming removed 4 bases from V and 1 base from J; junction bases left unmatched: 8. The CDR3 DNA is TGTGCCAGCAGCCCGTATCCAGGGGGCCCGAACACTGAAGCTTTCTTT. Translated, it gives CASSPYPGGPNTEAFF.

V usage is TRBV29-1 and J usage is TRBJ2-3, with D possibly TRBD2 on 6 matching bases. CDR1 is SQVTM and CDR2 is ANQGSEA in the germline V gene. The CDR3 extends over 12 amino acids. V was clipped by 6 bases and J by 7 bases, with 14 bases between them. The CDR3 reads CSVGTAMHTQYF. The CDR3 DNA sequence: TGCAGCGTCGGGACTGCGATGCATACGCAGTATTTT.

The V call is TRBV3-1, the J call TRBJ2-1; TRBD2 matches at 9 bases. The ends lost 0 bases at V and 9 bases at J; junction bases unmatched: 9. The CDR3 covers 16 residues. Germline lookup yields CDR1 LGHDT and CDR2 YNNKEL (reference sequence). In DNA form, the CDR3 reads TGTGCCAGCAGCCAAGATTTAAGCGGGGGGAAACGTGAGCAGTTCTTC. Protein product: CASSQDLSGGKREQFF.

This sequence joins TRBV3-1 and TRBJ2-1, with 10 bases matching TRBD2. The CDR3 covers 15 residues. The V segment lost 4 bases and the J segment 9 bases; nucleotides outside the gene matches: 9. CDR1 and CDR2 (germline): LGHDT, YNNKEL (reference sequence). The CDR3 spells CASSPRSGGEGEQFF. The CDR3 DNA reads as TGTGCCAGCAGCCCCCGAAGCGGGGGGGAGGGTGAGCAGTTCTTC.

The chain combines TRBV11-3 with TRBJ2-4; TRBD2 agrees at 13 bases. Germline V gene lookup returns CDR1 SGHNT and CDR2 YENEEA. V shed 0 bases and J 8 bases; nucleotides not matched to a gene: 7. The CDR3 runs 17 residues. The DNA for the CDR3 is TGTGCCAGCAGCTTAGATTTGGGACTAGCGGGAACTGACATTCAGTACTTC. This encodes CASSLDLGLAGTDIQYF.

The V and J genes are TRBV3-1 and TRBJ1-1; TRBD1 matches 8 bases. CDR3 size: 15 residues. From germline, CDR1 is LGHDT and CDR2 YNNKEL (reference sequence). V gave up 2 bases and J gave up 1 base; unmatched junction bases: 3. CDR3 amino acids: CASSQSGTGNTEAFF. The CDR3 region has the DNA TGTGCCAGCAGCCAATCCGGGACAGGGAACACTGAAGCTTTCTTT. Filled out from reference TRBV3-1 and TRBJ1-1, the complete variable domain reads DTAVSQTPKYLVTQMGNDKSIKCEQNLGHDTMYWYKQDSKKFLKIMFSYNNKELIINETVPNRFSPKSPDKAHLNLHINSLELGDSAVYFCASSQSGTGNTEAFFGQGTRLTVV.

The V gene is TRBV10-2, the J gene TRBJ2-7, with TRBD1 matching 10 bases. The ends lost 6 bases at V and 6 bases at J; junction bases unmatched: 14. CDR1 and CDR2 from the germline V gene are WSHSY and SAAADI. This CDR3 contains 16 residues. The CDR3 DNA sequence: TGCGCCAGCAGCGGCCGGGACAGGGGACAGGTCGGCGAGCAGTACTTC. This encodes CASSGRDRGQVGEQYF.

The chain's CDR3 is CASSLRTSGRDTQYF. In DNA, the CDR3 is TGTGCCAGCAGCCTCAGGACTAGCGGCAGAGATACGCAGTATTTT. The chain employs TRBV7-2 and TRBJ2-3; 10 nucleotides align to TRBD2. Germline V gene lookup returns CDR1 SGHTA and CDR2 FQGNSA. Trimming at V came to 5 bases and at J to 5 bases, leaving 7 bases not matched to a gene. This CDR3 has 15 residues.

The chain links TRBV6-5 to TRBJ1-2; TRBD1 might be the D (6 bases). Per the germline V gene, CDR1 is MNHEY and CDR2 is SVGAGI. The CDR3 is made up of 15 amino acids. Deletions cut 6 bases from V and 5 bases from J, with 19 bases between. As DNA, the CDR3 is TGTGCCAGCAGGGATTGGACAGCCCACGCGTATGGCTACACCTTC. It translates to CASRDWTAHAYGYTF.

The chain links TRBV29-1 to TRBJ2-5; 10 nucleotides line up with TRBD2. Germline-derived CDR1 and CDR2 are SQVTM and ANQGSEA. The CDR3 has 16 residues. V lost 4 bases, J lost 5 bases, and 13 bases stayed unmatched. This CDR3 is CSVGASGSVLLETQYF. CDR3 bases: TGCAGCGTTGGGGCTAGCGGGAGTGTTTTATTGGAGACCCAGTACTTC.

The chain is built from TRBV20-1 and TRBJ1-5; D may be TRBD1 (5 bases). The length of the CDR3 is 12 residues. The V and J ends lost 5 bases and 1 base respectively, with 6 bases between them. Germline V gene lookup returns CDR1 DFQATT and CDR2 SNEGSKA (reference sequence). CDR3 DNA sequence: TGCAGTGCTGGGGACAGCAATCAGCCCCAGCATTTT. Encoded protein: CSAGDSNQPQHF.